This T cell receptor beta chain was found in a study of cytomegalovirus exposure and HLA in healthy donors. Study outcomes and limitations: Analyses of presence/absence relied on an assumption of roughly uniform sequencing depth across donors. Compared with the roughly 700-donor mean, an Asian-associated ancestry cluster reportedly had fewer N-insertions, according to a later analysis.

As regards this clone: Its antigen is not known.

While unrecorded immune exposures were likely, the donors were nominally healthy when sampled. V was clipped by 5 bases and J by 4 bases, with 12 bases between them. Germline assignment: CDR1 MNHEY and CDR2 SVGAGI. The CDR3 extends over 14 amino acids. Primers: 60 Vbeta forward and 13 Jbeta reverse. Repertoires were generated with immunoSEQ multiplex PCR, while TCRdb's copy carries only in-frame clones and drops some. This sample has 150,000 to 200,000 clones, with approximately 86% found just once. The genes are TRBV6-5 and TRBJ1-5; D uncertain. Sequenced material: PBMCs. This receptor was identified in a woman in her late teens or twenties in good health and CMV-seronegative. In DNA, the CDR3 is TGTGCCAGCAGTCGGGCCCCGGGGAATCAGCCCCAGCATTTT. Translation: CASSRAPGNQPQHF.